These 16 T cell receptor beta chains came from one sample sequenced in a study of blood T cells in healthy people across ages. Sample-barcoded 5' priming and a J-beta primer mix drove a second PCR of about 6 to 12 cycles. MiXCR, applied by TCRdb to the 5' RACE reads, yields one record per CDR3 protein. The data contain approximately 1,700,000 distinct CDR3 sequences, approximately 40% of them seen just once; the ten biggest clones take up roughly 24%. Material: blood. All receptors derive from a human donor in good health.

For the CDR3, the DNA is TGCAGTCTTGGGGGTGATCCCCTGTACGAGCAGTACTTC. It translates to CSLGGDPLYEQYF. The chain employs TRBV20-1 and TRBJ2-7, with D perhaps assigned TRBD1 or TRBD2 (5 bases each). V was shortened by 8 bases and J by 4 bases, with 18 bases between the two germline ends. Per the germline V gene, CDR1 is DFQATT and CDR2 is SNEGSKA (reference sequence). CDR3 length: 13 residues.

V gene TRBV20-1 combines with J gene TRBJ2-7, with D perhaps TRBD1 or TRBD2 (5 bases each). Trimming removed 6 bases from V and 5 bases from J, with 14 bases in between. The CDR3 totals 12 residues. Germline CDR1 is DFQATT and CDR2 is SNEGSKA (reference sequence). The CDR3 reads CSALRGADEQYF. DNA of the CDR3: TGCAGTGCCCTCCGAGGGGCCGACGAGCAGTACTTC.

This clonotype was detected ten times or more. The V and J genes are TRBV20-1 and TRBJ2-3; D gene ambiguous. Trimming pared 6 bases from V and 5 bases from J, leaving 21 bases between. The CDR3 sequence is 15 residues long. Germline CDR1 is DFQATT and CDR2 is SNEGSKA (reference sequence). In nucleotides, the CDR3 is TGCAGTGCCCCCGACTTCTCTGGGGTGGTAGATACGCAGTATTTT. The encoded protein is CSAPDFSGVVDTQYF.

This clonotype showed up many times. The CDR3 nucleotides are TGTGCCAGCAGCTTCGGACTAGCGGGGGCTCAAGAGCAGTACTTC. Protein product: CASSFGLAGAQEQYF. The chain joins TRBV7-7 to TRBJ2-7, with TRBD2 identical over 13 bases. Germline CDR1 is SSHAT and CDR2 is FNYEAQ (reference sequence). J gave up 7 bases and V 3 bases, and 6 bases lay outside the gene matches. The CDR3 consists of 15 residues.

A few counts support this clonotype. This chain joins TRBV7-8 and TRBJ1-1, with D perhaps matching TRBD1 (6 bases). Between the trimmed V and J ends, which lost 0 bases and 4 bases, there was a span of 15 bases. There are 16 residues in the CDR3. Germline V lookup: CDR1 SGHVS, CDR2 FQNEAQ. The CDR3 loop reads CASSLAGGRGGTEAFF. The CDR3 DNA reads as TGTGCCAGCAGCTTAGCGGGTGGCCGAGGGGGCACTGAAGCTTTCTTT. Looking up the rest from reference TRBV7-8 and TRBJ1-1 gives the full variable domain: GAGVSQSPRYKVAKRGQDVALRCDPISGHVSLFWYQQALGQGPEFLTYFQNEAQLDKSGLPSDRFFAERPEGSVSTLKIQRTQQEDSAVYLCASSLAGGRGGTEAFFGQGTRLTVV.

The chain employs TRBV10-3 and TRBJ1-2, with 9 bases aligning to TRBD1. This CDR3 has 15 amino acids. The V gene end was trimmed by 6 bases and the J gene end by 7 bases; junction bases not matched to a gene: 12. CDR1 is ENHRY, CDR2 SYGVKD, per germline. The DNA of the CDR3 is TGTGCCATCAGCAAGACGGGACAGGGTGGTATTGGCTACACCTTC. Translated, it gives CAISKTGQGGIGYTF.

The rearrangement joins TRBV6-6 to TRBJ2-3; 7 bases are shared with TRBD1. This CDR3 region has 17 residues. Germline V gene sequence: CDR1 MNHNY, CDR2 SVGAGI (reference sequence). Unmatched junction bases numbered 8, after V lost 0 bases and J lost 2 bases. In nucleotides, the CDR3 is TGTGCCAGCAGTTACTCGATAGGGGACAGCCCCACAGATACGCAGTATTTT. Translating gives CASSYSIGDSPTDTQYF.

The rearrangement links TRBV4-2 to TRBJ1-4; a weak D match, TRBD1 (5 bases). This CDR3 contains 16 residues. Per germline, CDR1 LGHNA and CDR2 YNFKEQ. Trimming removed 1 base from V and 8 bases from J, with 17 bases in between. The CDR3 protein is CASSQGRSQGREKLFF. As DNA, the CDR3 is TGTGCCAGCAGCCAAGGTCGGTCGCAGGGTCGGGAAAAACTGTTTTTT.

V gene TRBV7-2 combines with J gene TRBJ2-1; 9 bases line up with TRBD1. V shed 1 base, J shed 6 bases, and the junction held 1 base outside the gene matches. Germline CDR1 SGHTA, CDR2 FQGNSA. This CDR3 is built from 14 residues. CDR3 DNA: TGTGCCAGCAGCTTAGGGACAGGGGTCAATGAGCAGTTCTTC. Amino acids: CASSLGTGVNEQFF.

This clonotype was observed a few times. The J gene is TRBJ2-4, the V gene TRBV5-1; D possibly corresponds to TRBD2 (6 bases). The J call may be faulty, since TRBJ2-7 better matches the DNA end. CDR1 is SGHRS, CDR2 YFSETQ, per germline. There are 15 residues in the CDR3. CDR3 DNA: TGCGCCAGCAGCTTGACGGGCGGGGATTCGGGCGAGCAGTACTTC. This translates into CASSLTGGDSGEQYF.

In its sample, this clonotype was seen a few times. The chain is built from TRBV7-2 and TRBJ2-7; D is undetermined. With 3 bases removed from V and 2 bases from J, the gap between germline ends came to 14 bases. The CDR3 sequence is 15 residues long. Looked up from germline, CDR1 is SGHTA and CDR2 is FQGNSA. For the CDR3, the DNA is TGTGCCAGCAGCTTCTCTGGGGTGGTCGCCTACGAGCAGTACTTC. Protein: CASSFSGVVAYEQYF.

The rearrangement joins TRBV7-2 to TRBJ1-6, with D possibly TRBD1 on 5 matching bases. V was clipped by 4 bases and J by 10 bases, with 14 bases between them. Looked up from germline, CDR1 is SGHTA and CDR2 is FQGNSA. CDR3 length: 14 residues. The CDR3 is CASSSRGSGSPLHF. The CDR3 DNA sequence: TGTGCCAGCAGCTCGCGCGGGTCAGGGTCACCCCTCCACTTT.

This chain connects TRBV4-1 to TRBJ2-3, with no clear D. This CDR3 has 14 amino acids. The V gene lost 2 bases and the J gene lost 6 bases, with 12 bases spanning the gap. Per the germline V gene, CDR1 is MGHRA and CDR2 is YSYEKL. The CDR3 coding sequence is TGCGCCAGCAGCCAACAAATGTGGAGCGATACGCAGTATTTT. Amino acid sequence: CASSQQMWSDTQYF.

As to this clonotype: One junction end disagrees with the germline gene, perhaps due to a read error. The chain uses TRBV11-2 and TRBJ2-2; 8 bases agree with TRBD1. Germline CDR1 is SGHAT and CDR2 is FQNNGV. The CDR3 consists of 15 residues. This CDR3 is CASRRNRGNTGERFF. The CDR3 bases are TGTGCCAGTAGGAGAAACAGGGGGAACACCGGGGAGCGGTTTTTT. Together with reference TRBV11-2 and TRBJ2-2, the CDR3 gives the full variable domain: EAGVAQSPRYKIIEKRQSVAFWCNPISGHATLYWYQQILGQGPKLLIQFQNNGVVDDSQLPKDRFSAERLKGVDSTLKIQPAKLEDSAVYLCASRRNRGNTGERFFGEGSRLTVL.

The sample holds a few counts of this clonotype. The chain carries TRBV4-1 and TRBJ2-1; 9 positions agree with TRBD1. V shed 4 bases and J 0 bases; nucleotides not matched to a gene: 19. The CDR3 has 21 residues. The germline gives CDR1 MGHRA, CDR2 YSYEKL. CDR3 sequence: CASSPKLNPGQGKTSYNEQFF. The CDR3 nucleotides read TGCGCCAGCAGCCCCAAATTGAACCCGGGACAGGGAAAAACCTCCTACAATGAGCAGTTCTTC.

The genes are TRBV20-1 and TRBJ2-7; TRBD2 matches at 14 bases. V lost 5 bases to trimming and J lost 7 bases; unmatched junction nucleotides: 19. The CDR3 extends over 18 amino acids. CDR1 is DFQATT, CDR2 SNEGSKA, per germline (reference sequence). The CDR3 DNA reads TGCAGTGCTCCGACGGGACTAGCGGGGGCTACCACCCTACGAGAGCAGTACTTC. It translates to CSAPTGLAGATTLREQYF.